Each of the 29 T cell receptor beta chains below was sequenced from the same sample in a study of blood T cell repertoires in COVID-19. Profiling relied on immunoSEQ multiplex PCR, and the TCRdb table lists in-frame clones only, not all of them. The sample holds around 220,000 clones; about nine tenths are singletons and the top ten take 3.5% to 5%. Sequencing was carried out using peripheral blood. These receptors came from a man aged 50 to 60 with acute or convalescent COVID-19.

V and J are TRBV4-2 and TRBJ1-1; D ambiguous. The CDR3 is 13 residues long. V was trimmed by 1 base and J by 0 bases, leaving 3 bases between them. CDR1 is LGHNA, CDR2 YNFKEQ, per germline. The CDR3 sequence: CASSQGVNTEAFF. CDR3 in DNA: TGTGCCAGCAGCCAAGGAGTGAACACTGAAGCTTTCTTT.

The V and J genes are TRBV4-1 and TRBJ1-6, with TRBD1 identical over 8 bases. Trimming at V came to 4 bases and at J to 8 bases, leaving 7 bases not matched to a gene. This CDR3 is built from 15 residues. Germline-derived CDR1 and CDR2 are MGHRA and YSYEKL. CDR3 nucleotides: TGCGCCAGCAGCCGGGAGACAGGGGAGGATTCACCCCTCCACTTT. Its protein product is CASSRETGEDSPLHF.

The gene calls are TRBV4-1 and TRBJ2-3, with 7 bases that match TRBD1. V gave up 1 base and J gave up 4 bases; unmatched junction bases: 11. Germline values: CDR1 MGHRA, CDR2 YSYEKL. The CDR3 has 17 residues. This CDR3 is CASSQGVPGGMADTQYF. The DNA of the CDR3 is TGCGCCAGCAGCCAAGGGGTCCCAGGGGGAATGGCAGATACGCAGTATTTT.

This chain connects TRBV12-5 to TRBJ2-1; 13 nucleotides agree with TRBD2. The J segment lost 2 bases and the V segment lost 6 bases, leaving 4 bases of the junction unmatched. The germline CDR1 and CDR2 sequences are LGHNT and FRNRAP. The CDR3 totals 16 residues. This CDR3 reads CASGSGLAGTYNEQFF. The CDR3 DNA sequence: TGTGCTAGTGGATCGGGACTAGCGGGGACCTACAATGAGCAGTTCTTC.

This chain connects TRBV7-2 to TRBJ2-2, with D perhaps TRBD1 (5 bases). The CDR3 spans 15 residues. Trimming took 6 bases from V and 0 from J, leaving 11 bases between them. The germline V gene encodes CDR1 SGHTA and CDR2 FQGNSA. The CDR3 region has the DNA TGTGCCAGCAGGTCAGACAGTTCGAACACCGGGGAGCTGTTTTTT. This gives the protein CASRSDSSNTGELFF. Drawing the rest from reference TRBV7-2 and TRBJ2-2, the complete variable domain is GAGVSQSPSNKVTEKGKDVELRCDPISGHTALYWYRQSLGQGLEFLIYFQGNSAPDKSGLPSDRFSAERTGGSVSTLTIQRTQQEDSAVYLCASRSDSSNTGELFFGEGSRLTVL.

The V and J genes are TRBV5-5 and TRBJ2-3; TRBD1 matches at 9 bases. Trimming took 0 bases from V and 3 from J; bases not matched to a gene: 5. The CDR3 totals 16 residues. The germline V gene has CDR1 SGHKS and CDR2 YYEKEE (reference sequence). The CDR3 DNA is TGTGCCAGCAGCTTGGACAGGGGGCGTAAGACAGATACGCAGTATTTT. Protein product: CASSLDRGRKTDTQYF.

This clone was observed a few times. The chain recombines TRBV10-3 with TRBJ2-7, with 8 bases matching TRBD1. CDR3 length equals 15 residues. Trimming removed 3 bases from V and 1 base from J; junction bases left unmatched: 5. CDR1 is ENHRY and CDR2 is SYGVKD in the germline V gene. This CDR3 reads CAISEGQGWSYEQYF. The CDR3 DNA is TGTGCCATCAGTGAAGGACAGGGATGGTCCTACGAGCAGTACTTC.

A few counts support this clone. V gene TRBV2 combines with J gene TRBJ1-6; 7 nucleotides align to TRBD1. The CDR3 has 16 amino acids. Germline assignment: CDR1 SNHLY and CDR2 FYNNEI. Trimming removed 2 bases from V and 10 bases from J; junction bases left unmatched: 11. CDR3 nucleotide sequence: TGTGCCAGCAGTGAAAACCCCACAGGGGTGAGATCACCCCTCCACTTT. This encodes CASSENPTGVRSPLHF.

The CDR3 here is CASSFEARGSGNTIYF. CDR3 bases: TGTGCCAGCAGCTTTGAGGCTAGGGGCTCTGGAAACACCATATATTTT. The rearrangement links TRBV7-2 to TRBJ1-3; D might be TRBD1 (5 bases). Germline CDR1 SGHTA, CDR2 FQGNSA. V lost 3 bases and J lost 0, with 12 bases in between. The CDR3 loop spans 16 amino acids.

The V call is TRBV9, the J call TRBJ2-2; 8 bases map to TRBD2. Germline V gene sequence: CDR1 SGDLS, CDR2 YYNGEE. V was clipped by 0 bases and J by 3 bases; unmatched bases: 13. This CDR3 is built from 19 residues. The CDR3: CASSVASFRSGGYTGELFF. CDR3 coding DNA: TGTGCCAGCAGCGTAGCGTCGTTTCGGTCGGGAGGGTACACCGGGGAGCTGTTTTTT.

The chain joins TRBV4-1 to TRBJ2-1, with 8 nucleotides matching TRBD2. J lost 1 base, V lost 1 base, and 3 bases had no gene match. The CDR3 sequence is 16 residues long. Germline V lookup: CDR1 MGHRA, CDR2 YSYEKL. In nucleotides, the CDR3 is TGCGCCAGCAGCCAAGGGAGCGGGGGATCCTACAATGAGCAGTTCTTC. The encoded protein is CASSQGSGGSYNEQFF.

The rearrangement joins TRBV7-8 to TRBJ2-7; 10 bases match TRBD1. Germline V gene sequence: CDR1 SGHVS, CDR2 FQNEAQ. The CDR3 length is 18 residues. The V segment lost 5 bases and the J segment 0 bases; nucleotides outside the gene matches: 13. DNA for the CDR3: TGTGCCAGCAGCCGCCCGGGACAGGGGAGACTGAGCTCCTACGAGCAGTACTTC. Translated: CASSRPGQGRLSSYEQYF.

This clone was seen just once. The chain has TRBV5-1 and TRBJ2-1; 10 bases line up with TRBD2. Germline V CDR1 and CDR2: SGHRS, YFSETQ. CDR3 length: 15 residues. V dropped 2 bases and J dropped 2; count of bases not matched to a gene: 1. The CDR3 reads CASSFTSGAYNEQFF. CDR3 nucleotides: TGCGCCAGCAGCTTCACTAGCGGGGCCTACAATGAGCAGTTCTTC.

V usage is TRBV10-3 and J usage is TRBJ1-1, with D possibly matching TRBD1 (5 bases). CDR1 is ENHRY and CDR2 is SYGVKD in the germline V gene. The CDR3 is made up of 15 amino acids. Deletions cut 0 bases from V and 4 bases from J, with 12 bases between. The CDR3 loop reads CAISESQGGRTEAFF. The CDR3 DNA is TGTGCCATCAGTGAGTCGCAGGGAGGACGCACTGAAGCTTTCTTT.

V is TRBV18 and J is TRBJ2-7, with D possibly TRBD2 on 5 matching bases. This CDR3 spans 15 amino acids. The V end lost 2 bases, the J end lost 5 bases, and 16 bases lay between the germline ends. Germline V gives CDR1 KGHSH, CDR2 LQKENI. The CDR3 loop reads CASSPGSVTGNEQYF. The CDR3 region has the DNA TGTGCCAGCTCACCAGGGTCAGTCACGGGGAACGAGCAGTACTTC.

The V gene is TRBV2, the J gene TRBJ1-2; 8 bases fit TRBD1. CDR1 is SNHLY, CDR2 FYNNEI, per germline. The CDR3 length is 13 residues. Trimming took 2 bases from V and 6 from J; bases not matched to a gene: 2. The CDR3 reads CASSETGGDGYTF. CDR3 sequence (DNA): TGTGCCAGCAGTGAAACAGGGGGAGATGGCTACACCTTC.

The chain has TRBV27 and TRBJ1-4; 8 bases agree with TRBD1. Germline assignment: CDR1 MNHEY and CDR2 SMNVEV (reference sequence). Trimming removed 5 bases from V and 8 bases from J; junction bases left unmatched: 10. CDR3 size: 15 residues. As DNA, the CDR3 is TGTGCCAGCAGTCCCAGACAGGGGAGGGGCGAAAAACTGTTTTTT. It codes for CASSPRQGRGEKLFF.

This chain links TRBV12-3 or TRBV12-4 with TRBJ1-2; TRBD1 matches 7 bases. The V segment lost 7 bases and the J segment 4 bases; nucleotides outside the gene matches: 3. The CDR3 length is 12 residues. The CDR3 coding sequence is TGTGCCAGCATTTCAGGGGGCTATGGCTACACCTTC. This gives the protein CASISGGYGYTF.

J is TRBJ2-5 and V is TRBV3-1 (or the pseudogene TRBV3-2), with D possibly being TRBD2 (6 bases). Trimming stripped 0 bases from V and 9 bases from J, with 11 bases between. Germline CDR1 and CDR2: LGHDT and YNNKEL (reference sequence). The CDR3 totals 13 residues. The CDR3 DNA is TGTGCCAGCAGCCAAGATCTTCGGGGGTCCCAGTACTTC. Protein: CASSQDLRGSQYF.

V is TRBV19 and J is TRBJ1-4; 10 bases match TRBD1. This CDR3 has 16 amino acids. CDR1 is LNHDA, CDR2 SQIVND, per germline (reference sequence). The J segment lost 7 bases and the V segment lost 2 bases, leaving 7 bases of the junction unmatched. CDR3 bases: TGTGCCAGTAGTATAAGGGATGGGACAGGGGTTGAAAAACTGTTTTTT. Protein: CASSIRDGTGVEKLFF.

This clone appeared once. V and J are TRBV10-3 and TRBJ2-2; D might be TRBD1 (6 bases). Germline V gene data show CDR1 as ENHRY and CDR2 as SYGVKD. Trimming removed 6 bases from V and 5 bases from J, with 19 bases in between. There are 16 residues in the CDR3. In DNA form, the CDR3 reads TGTGCCATCAGACCGTCCGGAACAGGGATTACCGGGGAGCTGTTTTTT. Translation: CAIRPSGTGITGELFF.

This clone was observed a handful of times. The rearrangement links TRBV7-2 to TRBJ1-2; 7 bases fit TRBD1. The V gene's germline CDR1 is SGHTA and CDR2 FQGNSA. This CDR3 has 15 residues. Unmatched junction bases numbered 6, after V lost 1 base and J lost 4 bases. The CDR3 loop is CASSLGFRGTYGYTF. CDR3 DNA: TGTGCCAGCAGCTTAGGGTTCAGGGGGACCTATGGCTACACCTTC. The variable domain in full, with the rest retrieved from reference TRBV7-2 and TRBJ1-2, is GAGVSQSPSNKVTEKGKDVELRCDPISGHTALYWYRQSLGQGLEFLIYFQGNSAPDKSGLPSDRFSAERTGGSVSTLTIQRTQQEDSAVYLCASSLGFRGTYGYTFGSGTRLTVV.

J is TRBJ2-2 and V is TRBV21-1; TRBD1 is the table's D call and was not checked against the DNA. TRBV21-1 is labeled a pseudogene. The CDR3 extends over 19 amino acids. The CDR3 reads CASSKGQGAQISNTGELFF. The CDR3 bases are TGTGCCAGCAGCAAGGGACAGGGGGCGCAAATATCGAACACCGGGGAGCTGTTTTTT.

This clone was seen more than once but under ten times. The CDR3 region has the DNA TGTGCCAGCAGCCAAGGTTGGTCGGTGAACACTGAAGCTTTCTTT. Protein: CASSQGWSVNTEAFF. The chain carries TRBV3-1 (or the pseudogene TRBV3-2) and TRBJ1-1; D gene ambiguous. The germline CDR1 and CDR2 sequences are LGHDT and YNNKEL (reference sequence). Deletions cut 1 base from V and 0 bases from J, with 9 bases between. The CDR3 has 15 amino acids.

The rearrangement links TRBV15 to TRBJ2-1; 8 bases are a match to TRBD2. The V gene's germline CDR1 is LNHNV and CDR2 YYDKDF (reference sequence). There are 17 residues in the CDR3. Trimming cost V 0 bases and J 2 bases; bases outside gene matches: 6. The CDR3 nucleotides are TGTGCCACCAGCAGAGATCGGGGGGGCGATGCCTACAATGAGCAGTTCTTC. Amino acids: CATSRDRGGDAYNEQFF. The whole variable domain, filled in from reference TRBV15 and TRBJ2-1, reads DAMVIQNPRYQVTQFGKPVTLSCSQTLNHNVMYWYQQKSSQAPKLLFHYYDKDFNNEADTPDNFQSRRPNTSFCFLDIRSPGLGDTAMYLCATSRDRGGDAYNEQFFGPGTRLTVL.

This clone was counted once. V is TRBV7-8 and J is TRBJ2-3; 7 bases are a match to TRBD1. The CDR3 is 15 residues long. Unmatched junction bases numbered 11, after V lost 5 bases and J lost 6 bases. Germline V gene sequence: CDR1 SGHVS, CDR2 FQNEAQ. CDR3 sequence reads: CASSPSPGQADTQYF. As DNA, the CDR3 is TGTGCCAGCAGCCCCTCACCTGGACAGGCCGATACGCAGTATTTT.

Comments on this clone: At one end, the junction sequence differs from germline, possibly due to a read error. The CDR3 DNA reads TGTGCCAGCAGGGAAGGGACAGGGGGGATTTATAGCAATCAGCCCCAGCATTTT. It codes for CASREGTGGIYSNQPQHF. This chain uses TRBV6-1 with TRBJ1-5; the match to TRBD1 covers 11 bases. Germline CDR1 MNHNS, CDR2 SASEGT. The CDR3 runs 18 residues.

The chain couples TRBV5-5 to TRBJ1-4; 10 bases agree with TRBD1. Trimming took 2 bases from V and 0 from J; bases not matched to a gene: 4. From germline, CDR1 is SGHKS and CDR2 YYEKEE (reference sequence). CDR3 size: 17 residues. The CDR3 reads CASSLGGTGATNEKLFF. The CDR3 DNA reads TGTGCCAGCAGCTTAGGAGGGACAGGGGCAACTAATGAAAAACTGTTTTTT.

The rearrangement uses TRBV5-4 and TRBJ1-4, with TRBD1 as a possible D gene (5 bases). V shed 4 bases and J shed 6 bases, with 16 bases lying between them. The CDR3 extends over 15 amino acids. Per the germline V gene, CDR1 is SGHNT and CDR2 is YYREEE (reference sequence). CDR3 sequence (DNA): TGTGCCAGCAGCACCAGGGTTTCTGGTGATGAAAAACTGTTTTTT. Translated, it gives CASSTRVSGDEKLFF. Full variable domain (missing parts from reference TRBV5-4 and TRBJ1-4): ETGVTQSPTHLIKTRGQQVTLRCSSQSGHNTVSWYQQALGQGPQFIFQYYREEENGRGNFPPRFSGLQFPNYSSELNVNALELDDSALYLCASSTRVSGDEKLFFGSGTQLSVL.